This T cell receptor beta chain was identified in a study of T cell responses to AZD1222 COVID-19 vaccine. Measured with immunoSEQ multiplex PCR; TCRdb has only the in-frame clones, and not every one. Here the sample spans about 67,000 clones, about 85% being singletons. On this clone itself: Its antigen is undetermined.

Notes on the study in general: In all cases, repertoires were sampled only after the peak T cell response. Regions 160-218 and 743-854 held dominance among vaccine-associated CD4 TCRs, which spanned spike.

The V segment lost 0 bases and the J segment 4 bases; nucleotides outside the gene matches: 13. Per the germline V gene, CDR1 is MGHRA and CDR2 is YSYEKL. The CDR3 has 18 residues. Here the sequenced sample was peripheral blood, taken on day 0 of AZD1222 vaccination. The receptor was derived from an adult in good health. The chain uses TRBV4-1 and TRBJ2-7, with TRBD2 matching 9 bases. CDR3 amino acids: CASSQDSRLAGPLYEQYF. CDR3 DNA sequence: TGCGCCAGCAGCCAAGATTCCCGGCTAGCGGGGCCGCTGTACGAGCAGTACTTC.